These 30 T cell receptor beta chains were all obtained from the same sample, sequenced in a study of siplizumab effects on memory and regulatory T cells (dated by TCRdb to between 2017 and 2020). Library construction relied on the immunoSEQ multiplex PCR assay. TCRdb holds this immuneACCESS table with in-frame rearrangements only. Some clones are missing; in checked studies, unresolved V genes explain under half, and the rest has no known cause. Within this sample are some 62,000 clones, with roughly 85% of them counted one time only. The ten largest account for approximately 0.4% of the sample. The source material was memory CD4+ T cells sorted from blood. The intended sense of this specimen's cell subset or site label: unstimulated CD4+ memory T cells. The receptors derive from a human donor in good health.

This sequence joins TRBV19 and TRBJ1-5; D is unresolved. Germline-derived CDR1 and CDR2 are LNHDA and SQIVND (reference sequence). The CDR3 spans 14 residues. The ends were cut back, 6 bases at V and 6 bases at J, with 15 bases in the middle. The DNA for the CDR3 is TGTGCCAGTAGGGTCGGGGATGTGGGTCAGCCCCAGCATTTT. Protein sequence: CASRVGDVGQPQHF.

The chain is built from TRBV2 and TRBJ2-7; 10 positions agree with TRBD2. This CDR3 comprises 14 residues. V was clipped by 8 bases and J by 3 bases; unmatched bases: 7. Looked up from germline, CDR1 is SNHLY and CDR2 is FYNNEI. The CDR3 nucleotides read TGTGCCAGCGCCTCAGCGGGGGGGCTCTACGAGCAGTACTTC. Its protein product is CASASAGGLYEQYF.

This chain links TRBV7-3 with TRBJ2-3; D is ambiguous. The CDR3 is 14 residues long. The germline V and J ends were trimmed by 2 bases and 4 bases, with 10 bases remaining between them. CDR1 and CDR2 (germline): SGHTA, FQGTGA. The CDR3 spells CASSLGPQPDTQYF. The CDR3 nucleotides are TGTGCCAGCAGCTTAGGGCCGCAACCAGATACGCAGTATTTT. Full variable domain (outside the CDR3, taken from reference TRBV7-3 and TRBJ2-3): GAGVSQTPSNKVTEKGKYVELRCDPISGHTALYWYRQSLGQGPEFLIYFQGTGAADDSGLPNDRFFAVRPEGSVSTLKIQRTERGDSAVYLCASSLGPQPDTQYFGPGTRLTVL.

The CDR3 spells CASGASPDTQYF. The CDR3 coding sequence is TGTGCCAGCGGAGCGAGCCCAGATACGCAGTATTTT. The chain employs TRBV6-5 and TRBJ2-3; no clear D gene. CDR1 and CDR2 (germline): MNHEY, SVGAGI. With 8 bases removed from V and 4 bases from J, the gap between germline ends came to 10 bases. The length of the CDR3 is 12 residues.

The V gene is TRBV7-9, the J gene TRBJ1-1; TRBD1 agrees at 9 bases. The CDR3 sequence is 19 residues long. Trimming at V came to 2 bases and at J to 0 bases, leaving 13 bases not matched to a gene. Per the germline V gene, CDR1 is SEHNR and CDR2 is FQNEAQ (reference sequence). In nucleotides, the CDR3 is TGTGCCAGCAGCTTACAGGGACAGGGAATATCTCGGCTGAACACTGAAGCTTTCTTT. This sequence encodes CASSLQGQGISRLNTEAFF.

The genes are TRBV5-4 and TRBJ2-1, with TRBD1 as a possible D gene (5 bases). With 5 bases removed from V and 4 bases from J, the gap between germline ends came to 13 bases. Germline CDR1 reads SGHNT; CDR2 reads YYREEE (reference sequence). CDR3 length: 14 residues. CDR3 sequence reads: CASSFKTAYNEQFF. The CDR3 DNA is TGTGCCAGCAGTTTTAAGACAGCTTACAATGAGCAGTTCTTC.

This chain connects TRBV7-2 to TRBJ2-7; TRBD1 is a possible D gene (5 bases). Trimming took 7 bases from V and 1 from J, leaving 17 bases between them. CDR3 length equals 15 residues. Germline values: CDR1 SGHTA, CDR2 FQGNSA. Here the CDR3 DNA reads TGTGCCAGCACCCACGACAGTTCCCTATCCTACGAGCAGTACTTC. Translation: CASTHDSSLSYEQYF.

The genes are TRBV19 and TRBJ2-1; 15 bases are shared with TRBD2. CDR1 LNHDA and CDR2 SQIVND come from the germline V gene (reference sequence). The CDR3 contains 17 residues. Trimming cost V 3 bases and J 6 bases; bases outside gene matches: 6. The CDR3 reads CASSMWTSGGGGNEQFF. The CDR3 DNA reads as TGTGCCAGTAGTATGTGGACTAGCGGGGGGGGCGGCAATGAGCAGTTCTTC.

The sample holds one count of this clone. V and J are TRBV7-3 and TRBJ2-1; maybe TRBD1 (5 bases). V gave up 1 base and J gave up 0 bases, with 13 bases separating them. The CDR3 is 17 amino acids. The germline CDR1 and CDR2 sequences are SGHTA and FQGTGA. The CDR3, as DNA: TGTGCCAGCAGCTTAAAACGTCAGGGTCTCTCCTACAATGAGCAGTTCTTC. This codes for CASSLKRQGLSYNEQFF.

Regarding this clone: An end of the junction differs from the germline gene, which may be a read error. The rearrangement joins TRBV5-1 to TRBJ2-5; TRBD1 or TRBD2 may be the D gene (6 bases each). Germline V lookup: CDR1 SGHRS, CDR2 YFSETQ. The CDR3 runs to 15 residues. CDR3 in DNA: TGCGCCGGCAGCTTCGAGGGGGGAGGAAGGGAGACCCAGTACTTC. Translated, it gives CAGSFEGGGRETQYF.

V usage is TRBV19 and J usage is TRBJ1-5, with 7 positions matching TRBD1. Germline lookup yields CDR1 LNHDA and CDR2 SQIVND (reference sequence). V lost 6 bases to trimming and J lost 9 bases; unmatched junction nucleotides: 11. The CDR3 consists of 14 residues. For the CDR3, the DNA is TGTGCCAGTAGCCCAGGGGGGGGCTCGTTGCCCCAGCATTTT. Amino acids: CASSPGGGSLPQHF.

This clone has only one observation. This sequence joins TRBV5-4 and TRBJ1-2, with 10 bases matching TRBD1. CDR3 length: 17 amino acids. CDR1 and CDR2 (germline): SGHNT, YYREEE (reference sequence). The V segment lost 4 bases and the J segment 5 bases; nucleotides outside the gene matches: 14. This chain's CDR3 is CASSLTGQGEVKYGYTF. CDR3 in DNA: TGTGCCAGCAGCCTTACAGGACAGGGGGAAGTTAAATATGGCTACACCTTC.

The V call is TRBV5-6, the J call TRBJ2-7; D might be TRBD2 (6 bases). The CDR3 contains 14 residues. In germline, CDR1 is SGHDT, CDR2 YYEEEE. Trimming cost V 1 base and J 3 bases, with 11 bases left between them. The CDR3 DNA follows: TGTGCCAGCAGCTTGACGGGACTCAACTACGAGCAGTACTTC. Its protein is CASSLTGLNYEQYF.

This sequence joins TRBV6-5 and TRBJ1-5; 7 bases map to TRBD1. Germline CDR1 and CDR2: MNHEY and SVGAGI. CDR3 length: 14 amino acids. V gave up 7 bases and J gave up 5 bases; unmatched junction bases: 8. This chain's CDR3 is CASKGRGNHQPQHF. Written as DNA, the CDR3 is TGTGCCAGCAAGGGCAGGGGGAACCATCAGCCCCAGCATTTT.

The J gene is TRBJ2-5, the V gene TRBV19; weak D call: TRBD1 (6 bases). V was clipped by 10 bases and J by 4 bases, with 16 bases between them. The CDR3 contains 13 residues. CDR1 LNHDA and CDR2 SQIVND come from the germline V gene (reference sequence). DNA of the CDR3: TGTGCCACTCAAGGGTTCAGGGGAGAGACCCAGTACTTC. This translates into CATQGFRGETQYF.

The chain joins TRBV15 to TRBJ2-3, with 7 bases lining up with TRBD1. Germline CDR1 reads LNHNV; CDR2 reads YYDKDF (reference sequence). The CDR3 contains 17 residues. The V gene end was trimmed by 5 bases and the J gene end by 6 bases; junction bases not matched to a gene: 17. The CDR3 DNA reads as TGTGCCACCAGCGGAAGAGAGGACAGGCAACCCCGGGATACGCAGTATTTT. Encoded protein: CATSGREDRQPRDTQYF.

The genes are TRBV14 and TRBJ1-2; TRBD1 might be the D (6 bases). Germline assignment: CDR1 SGHDN and CDR2 FVKESK. Trimming took 1 base from V and 7 from J, leaving 16 bases between them. This CDR3 is 15 amino acids long. CDR3 residues: CASSQGRGGASGYTF. CDR3 nucleotide sequence: TGTGCCAGCAGCCAAGGACGCGGGGGGGCCTCTGGCTACACCTTC.

The DNA for the CDR3 is TGTGCCAGCTCACCCCGAGGACAGGGGACAGATACGCAGTATTTT. Translated, it gives CASSPRGQGTDTQYF. The chain recombines TRBV18 with TRBJ2-3; 9 nucleotides align to TRBD1. Germline-derived CDR1 and CDR2 are KGHSH and LQKENI. The junction had 4 bases not matched to a gene; V was cut back by 3 bases and J by 3 bases. The CDR3 consists of 15 residues.

This chain uses TRBV18 with TRBJ2-7; TRBD1 might be the D (6 bases). V was pared by 4 bases and J by 4 bases, with 14 bases between. Germline CDR1 is KGHSH and CDR2 is LQKENI. CDR3 length equals 14 residues. CDR3 loop: CASSQQQGWYEQYF. CDR3 coding DNA: TGTGCCAGCTCACAACAACAGGGTTGGTACGAGCAGTACTTC.

This rearrangement joins TRBV7-2 to TRBJ1-5; 9 bases fit TRBD1. Germline lookup yields CDR1 SGHTA and CDR2 FQGNSA. Germline trimming cut 4 bases from V and 7 bases from J; bases unmatched to any gene: 2. The CDR3 runs 13 residues. Here the CDR3 reads CASSWDREQPQHF. The CDR3, as DNA: TGTGCCAGCAGCTGGGACAGGGAGCAGCCCCAGCATTTT.

The rearrangement uses TRBV27 and TRBJ1-2; TRBD1 aligns across 9 bases. V shed 5 bases and J 4 bases; nucleotides not matched to a gene: 8. There are 15 residues in the CDR3. Germline loops: CDR1 MNHEY, CDR2 SMNVEV (reference sequence). The CDR3 reads CASSERDRATYGYTF. In nucleotides, the CDR3 is TGTGCCAGCAGTGAGCGGGACAGGGCTACCTATGGCTACACCTTC.

The chain employs TRBV5-1 and TRBJ2-3, with D tentatively TRBD2 (7 bases). Germline V gene lookup returns CDR1 SGHRS and CDR2 YFSETQ. The CDR3 spans 16 residues. Trimming removed 1 base at V and 6 bases at J, with 18 bases between. CDR3 protein: CASSLSAGAKMDTQYF. Here the CDR3 DNA reads TGCGCCAGCAGCTTGTCGGCGGGGGCAAAGATGGATACGCAGTATTTT.

This clone has just a few counts. The rearrangement links TRBV27 to TRBJ1-3; no clear D gene. Germline assignment: CDR1 MNHEY and CDR2 SMNVEV (reference sequence). This CDR3 is built from 14 residues. V gave up 6 bases and J gave up 0 bases, with 9 bases separating them. CDR3 sequence (DNA): TGTGCCAGCAGAGCCGTTGTCTCTGGAAACACCATATATTTT. Encoded protein: CASRAVVSGNTIYF.

CDR3 coding DNA: TGTGCCAGCAGCCTGACTCCGGACACTGAAGCTTTCTTT. This encodes CASSLTPDTEAFF. V is TRBV14 and J is TRBJ1-1; no firm D call. CDR3 length: 13 amino acids. Germline lookup yields CDR1 SGHDN and CDR2 FVKESK. Trimming stripped 4 bases from V and 3 bases from J, with 9 bases between.

The CDR3 coding sequence is TGTGCCACCAGCAGGGAAGGGACAGTTAATGAAAAACTGTTTTTT. Protein: CATSREGTVNEKLFF. The rearrangement uses TRBV15 and TRBJ1-4; 7 positions agree with TRBD1. J was trimmed by 4 bases and V by 3 bases; bases with no gene match: 5. The CDR3 spans 15 residues. Germline V gene data show CDR1 as LNHNV and CDR2 as YYDKDF (reference sequence).

This clone was recorded only once. The J gene is TRBJ2-1, the V gene TRBV18; TRBD2 aligns across 13 bases. V shed 1 base, J shed 6 bases, and the junction held 9 bases outside the gene matches. Per germline, CDR1 KGHSH and CDR2 LQKENI. The CDR3 extends over 18 amino acids. CDR3 loop: CASSPRVTGTSGVNEQFF. In DNA form, the CDR3 reads TGTGCCAGCTCACCACGAGTAACCGGGACTAGCGGGGTCAATGAGCAGTTCTTC.

This chain links TRBV5-1 with TRBJ2-7, with a tentative D call TRBD1 (5 bases). The length of the CDR3 is 14 residues. Looked up from germline, CDR1 is SGHRS and CDR2 is YFSETQ. The V end lost 3 bases, the J end lost 3 bases, and 13 bases lay between the germline ends. Here the CDR3 reads CASSSDRRGYEQYF. The CDR3 nucleotides read TGCGCCAGCAGCTCAGACAGAAGGGGCTACGAGCAGTACTTC.

This chain uses TRBV11-2 with TRBJ1-2; D call uncertain. V dropped 0 bases and J dropped 5 bases, with 7 bases sitting between them. This CDR3 is 13 amino acids long. In germline, CDR1 is SGHAT, CDR2 FQNNGV. This CDR3 is CASSLDRNYGYTF. CDR3 DNA: TGTGCCAGCAGCTTAGATCGGAATTATGGCTACACCTTC.

The chain carries TRBV7-6 and TRBJ2-3; no clear D. Looked up from germline, CDR1 is SGHVS and CDR2 is FNYEAQ. This CDR3 spans 12 amino acids. V was trimmed by 1 base and J by 6 bases, leaving 5 bases between them. CDR3 bases: TGTGCCAGCAGCTTAGACCGGGATACGCAGTATTTT. Amino acid sequence: CASSLDRDTQYF. Looking up the rest from reference TRBV7-6 and TRBJ2-3 gives the full variable domain: GAGVSQSPRYKVTKRGQDVALRCDPISGHVSLYWYRQALGQGPEFLTYFNYEAQQDKSGLPNDRFSAERPEGSISTLTIQRTEQRDSAMYRCASSLDRDTQYFGPGTRLTVL.

This chain connects TRBV10-3 to TRBJ2-5; 9 bases match TRBD1. Trimming took 3 bases from V and 4 from J; bases not matched to a gene: 9. The CDR3 has 16 amino acids. Germline CDR1 ENHRY, CDR2 SYGVKD. CDR3 sequence (DNA): TGTGCCATCAGTGATGGGACAGGGCACATCGGAGAGACCCAGTACTTC. Protein product: CAISDGTGHIGETQYF.